Following are 8 T cell receptor beta chains from one sample sequenced in a study of naive and memory T cell subsets (dated by TCRdb to 2016 to 2017). No antigen has been assigned to these receptors. General conclusions and limits of the study: Naive repertoires, especially CD8, contained a few larger clonotypes, possibly memory cells re-expressing CD45RA.

Library preparation employed UMI-ligation and nested PCR. Sequencing was carried out with an Illumina MiSeq. The beta constant-region primer was an equimolar mix of two oligonucleotides covering both TRBC1 and TRBC2. Four rounds of PCR, combining the SP2 primer with nested alpha and beta constant-region primers, were used to amplify the ligated cDNA. TCRdb cleaned the public reads at Q25 with fastp, built clones with MiXCR and kept in-frame beta chains. Records with the same CDR3 protein are collapsed into one entry carrying the most frequent genes and DNA. In this sample the table shows roughly 150,000 distinct CDR3 sequences, approximately 21% of which occur a single time. The ten biggest clones cover 0.55% to 0.75% of the sample. Sequenced input: naive CD8+ T cells from blood. Reading the label with the study, this specimen's cell subset or site is: naive T cells, CD45RA high CD27+. The receptors here all came from a human donor in good health.

This chain connects TRBV6-5 to TRBJ1-6; the D is unclear. Germline V gene lookup returns CDR1 MNHEY and CDR2 SVGAGI. The CDR3 is 16 residues long. V lost 5 bases and J 7 bases, leaving 18 bases between the germline ends. The CDR3 reads CASSIRVEGPNSPLHF. CDR3 nucleotide sequence: TGTGCCAGCAGTATCCGGGTTGAAGGTCCCAATTCACCCCTCCACTTT.

The genes are TRBV28 and TRBJ2-5; D is unclear. CDR1 is MDHEN and CDR2 is SYDVKM in the germline V gene. V was trimmed by 5 bases and J by 7 bases, leaving 11 bases between them. CDR3 length: 12 amino acids. As DNA, the CDR3 is TGTGCCAGCAGTCCCTACTCGGGGACCCAGTACTTC. Its translation: CASSPYSGTQYF.

This clonotype was found a few times. V gene TRBV24-1 combines with J gene TRBJ2-4, with 10 bases aligning to TRBD2. The CDR3 extends over 20 amino acids. Germline CDR1 is KGHDR and CDR2 is SFDVKD. J was trimmed by 5 bases and V by 2 bases; bases with no gene match: 17. Here the CDR3 reads CATSDYEAGGPNSGQNIQYF. The CDR3 DNA is TGTGCCACCAGTGATTATGAAGCGGGAGGGCCAAATTCGGGTCAAAACATTCAGTACTTC.

V and J are TRBV27 and TRBJ2-2; 10 bases agree with TRBD2. CDR1 MNHEY and CDR2 SMNVEV come from the germline V gene (reference sequence). V shed 11 bases and J 6 bases; nucleotides not matched to a gene: 18. This CDR3 has 17 amino acids. The CDR3 spells CADTPGLAPRSPGELFF. DNA of the CDR3: TGTGCCGACACCCCGGGACTAGCGCCAAGGTCTCCCGGGGAGCTGTTTTTT.

CDR3 residues: CASTPGAGTDTQYF. For the CDR3, the DNA is TGTGCCAGCACCCCAGGGGCGGGGACAGATACGCAGTATTTT. This chain joins TRBV27 and TRBJ2-3; D possibly uses TRBD1 or TRBD2 (6 bases each). CDR1 and CDR2 from the germline V gene are MNHEY and SMNVEV (reference sequence). V gave up 7 bases and J gave up 3 bases, with 14 bases separating them. CDR3 length: 14 amino acids.

The chain carries TRBV4-1 and TRBJ2-7; D unresolved. Trimming cost V 1 base and J 5 bases, with 9 bases left between them. CDR1 and CDR2 from the germline V gene are MGHRA and YSYEKL. This CDR3 comprises 13 residues. The DNA for the CDR3 is TGCGCCAGCAGCCAAGTGTTGCGAAACGAGCAGTACTTC. As protein: CASSQVLRNEQYF.

The V call is TRBV19, the J call TRBJ2-1; 8 bases line up with TRBD2. This CDR3 is 16 amino acids long. Germline lookup yields CDR1 LNHDA and CDR2 SQIVND (reference sequence). V lost 7 bases, J lost 2 bases, and 10 bases stayed unmatched. CDR3 sequence reads: CASTWGGTRAYNEQFF. CDR3 coding DNA: TGTGCCAGTACATGGGGAGGGACTAGGGCCTACAATGAGCAGTTCTTC.

This clonotype was seen a single time. The rearrangement uses TRBV29-1 and TRBJ2-1; D is unresolved. Trimming removed 3 bases at V and 0 bases at J, with 15 bases between. Germline V gene sequence: CDR1 SQVTM, CDR2 ANQGSEA. The CDR3 spans 16 residues. This chain's CDR3 is CSVDGISSSSYNEQFF. For the CDR3, the DNA is TGCAGCGTTGACGGCATAAGTTCGAGCTCCTACAATGAGCAGTTCTTC.